This paragraph covers one T cell receptor (beta chain) sequence. Sequenced by immunoSEQ multiplex PCR; TCRdb stores in-frame clones only, minus some. The sample has tens of thousands of clones, approximately 90% seen once. V gave up 5 bases and J gave up 2 bases; unmatched junction bases: 6. This CDR3 comprises 15 residues. Germline V gives CDR1 MNHEY, CDR2 SVGAGI. The data derive from a study of T cell changes during pregnancy in multiple sclerosis. The sequence was obtained from a female donor with multiple sclerosis, enrolled in a pregnancy study. The sequenced sample was CD8+ T cells from peripheral blood mononuclear cells, obtained before pregnancy. The rearrangement links TRBV6-5 to TRBJ2-7; 10 bases line up with TRBD2. The CDR3 nucleotides read TGTGCCAGCAGTCTCAGTCTAGCGGGGGCCTACGAGCAGTACTTC. Encoded protein: CASSLSLAGAYEQYF.